These 19 T cell receptor beta chains originate from one sample sequenced in a study of cytomegalovirus exposure and HLA in healthy donors. Both 60 Vbeta primers and 13 Jbeta primers went into the PCR. Generated by immunoSEQ multiplex PCR, the TCRdb table keeps only in-frame clones and is missing some. The sample consists of some 180,000 clones, 70% to 80% of them appearing once. What was sequenced was PBMCs. These receptors were collected from a woman aged 55-70 years in good health and CMV-seropositive.

The chain is built from TRBV7-2 and TRBJ2-1; 10 bases agree with TRBD2. The CDR3 has 15 amino acids. Germline-derived CDR1 and CDR2 are SGHTA and FQGNSA. With V trimmed by 7 bases and J by 6 bases, 9 bases remained unmatched. The CDR3: CASNYLAGAGNEQFF. CDR3 in DNA: TGTGCCAGCAACTATCTAGCGGGAGCGGGCAATGAGCAGTTCTTC.

This chain uses TRBV9 with TRBJ2-1, with 8 bases aligning to TRBD1. This CDR3 is built from 15 residues. V lost 2 bases to trimming and J lost 4 bases; unmatched junction nucleotides: 5. The V gene's germline CDR1 is SGDLS and CDR2 YYNGEE. Written as DNA, the CDR3 is TGTGCCAGCAGCGTGCAGGGGGCACGTTACAATGAGCAGTTCTTC. Residues: CASSVQGARYNEQFF. The entire variable domain, with the rest obtained from reference TRBV9 and TRBJ2-1, is as follows: DSGVTQTPKHLITATGQRVTLRCSPRSGDLSVYWYQQSLDQGLQFLIQYYNGEERAKGNILERFSAQQFPDLHSELNLSSLELGDSALYFCASSVQGARYNEQFFGPGTRLTVL.

The chain uses TRBV7-6 and TRBJ2-7; 9 nucleotides align to TRBD1. CDR3 length: 15 residues. Germline V gene lookup returns CDR1 SGHVS and CDR2 FNYEAQ. Trimming took 5 bases from V and 1 from J; bases not matched to a gene: 6. The CDR3 DNA reads as TGTGCCAGCAGCAGGGGACAGGGAGGATCCTACGAGCAGTACTTC. It yields the protein CASSRGQGGSYEQYF.

The chain has TRBV5-4 and TRBJ2-5, with D possibly matching TRBD1 (6 bases). Germline V gene lookup returns CDR1 SGHNT and CDR2 YYREEE (reference sequence). V shed 3 bases and J shed 3 bases, with 12 bases lying between them. The CDR3 contains 14 residues. The CDR3 nucleotides read TGTGCCAGCAGCTCAGGGAACAGGGAAGAGACCCAGTACTTC. Translation gives CASSSGNREETQYF.

V gene TRBV6-6 combines with J gene TRBJ2-1; D ambiguous. Trimming took off 2 bases at V and 7 bases at J, with 9 bases between the two ends. This CDR3 region has 13 residues. Germline CDR1 reads MNHNY; CDR2 reads SVGAGI (reference sequence). CDR3 bases: TGTGCCAGCAGTTACAAGGAGTTTAATGAGCAGTTCTTC. It encodes CASSYKEFNEQFF.

V gene TRBV10-3 combines with J gene TRBJ1-4; TRBD1 might be the D (6 bases). V dropped 0 bases and J dropped 3 bases, with 11 bases sitting between them. The CDR3 length is 16 residues. From germline, CDR1 is ENHRY and CDR2 SYGVKD. The CDR3 is CAISESQGWANEKLFF. The DNA for the CDR3 is TGTGCCATCAGTGAGTCACAGGGCTGGGCTAATGAAAAACTGTTTTTT.

The rearrangement uses TRBV28 and TRBJ1-3; 9 bases are a match to TRBD1. V shed 7 bases, J shed 8 bases, and the junction held 9 bases outside the gene matches. The CDR3 is 14 residues long. Germline loops: CDR1 MDHEN, CDR2 SYDVKM. CDR3 in DNA: TGTGCCAGCACCACCGGACAGGGGTTGGACACCATATATTTT. It codes for CASTTGQGLDTIYF.

The chain links TRBV2 to TRBJ2-5, with D possibly matching TRBD1 (6 bases). V lost 5 bases, J lost 4 bases, and 17 bases lay in between. Germline CDR1 reads SNHLY; CDR2 reads FYNNEI. The CDR3 contains 15 residues. CDR3 bases: TGTGCCAGCAGTACACAGGGTTTACACCGAGAGACCCAGTACTTC. Protein product: CASSTQGLHRETQYF.

This chain links TRBV7-2 with TRBJ2-2; 9 bases line up with TRBD2. Trimming cost V 0 bases and J 5 bases; bases outside gene matches: 13. The germline gives CDR1 SGHTA, CDR2 FQGNSA. This CDR3 is built from 19 residues. CDR3: CASSLARVGTSILTGELFF. For the CDR3, the DNA is TGTGCCAGCAGCTTAGCGCGTGTTGGGACTAGCATTTTAACCGGGGAGCTGTTTTTT. Combining the CDR3 with reference TRBV7-2 and TRBJ2-2 gives the whole variable domain GAGVSQSPSNKVTEKGKDVELRCDPISGHTALYWYRQSLGQGLEFLIYFQGNSAPDKSGLPSDRFSAERTGGSVSTLTIQRTQQEDSAVYLCASSLARVGTSILTGELFFGEGSRLTVL.

J is TRBJ2-1 and V is TRBV7-3; 12 bases map to TRBD1. The CDR3 sequence is 18 residues long. CDR1 and CDR2 (germline): SGHTA, FQGTGA. Losses at the gene ends were 4 bases for V and 6 bases for J; bases not matched to a gene: 13. Here the CDR3 reads CASSSLSGTGGVPNEQFF. The CDR3, as DNA: TGTGCCAGCAGCTCTCTCTCCGGGACAGGGGGCGTCCCCAATGAGCAGTTCTTC.

This clone was observed a few times. This chain links TRBV6-6 with TRBJ2-2; D gene unclear. Trimming left V 7 bases short and J 0 bases short, with 6 bases between. The CDR3 extends over 13 amino acids. CDR1 and CDR2 from the germline V gene are MNHNY and SVGAGI (reference sequence). DNA for the CDR3: TGTGCCAGCACACAGACGAACACCGGGGAGCTGTTTTTT. This sequence encodes CASTQTNTGELFF.

This chain joins TRBV18 and TRBJ1-4, with D uncertain. CDR1 and CDR2 (germline): KGHSH, LQKENI. This CDR3 spans 13 amino acids. Deletions cut 6 bases from V and 6 bases from J, with 11 bases between. Written as DNA, the CDR3 is TGTGCCAGCTCCCTGGGCCTCGATGAAAAACTGTTTTTT. Encoded protein: CASSLGLDEKLFF.

This clone was seen more than once but under ten times. V is TRBV27 and J is TRBJ2-7, with 9 positions matching TRBD1. Germline CDR1 and CDR2: MNHEY and SMNVEV (reference sequence). The CDR3 runs to 14 residues. The ends lost 4 bases at V and 3 bases at J; junction bases unmatched: 4. The CDR3 DNA follows: TGTGCCAGCAGTTGGGGGGACAGGGTCTACGAGCAGTACTTC. Amino acids: CASSWGDRVYEQYF.

The chain links TRBV6-1 to TRBJ1-5; 10 nucleotides align to TRBD1. The CDR3 totals 19 residues. The V and J ends lost 4 bases and 3 bases, in that order; junction bases with no gene match: 15. Germline values: CDR1 MNHNS, CDR2 SASEGT. This chain's CDR3 is CASSGFRTGGEGNNQPQHF. In DNA form, the CDR3 reads TGTGCCAGCAGTGGGTTCCGGACAGGGGGTGAGGGGAACAATCAGCCCCAGCATTTT.

This sequence joins TRBV27 and TRBJ1-3; D not certain. Per the germline V gene, CDR1 is MNHEY and CDR2 is SMNVEV (reference sequence). This CDR3 is built from 14 residues. Deletions cut 5 bases from V and 4 bases from J, with 12 bases between. The CDR3, as DNA: TGTGCCAGCAGTGACCTCAGGTCGGGAAACACCATATATTTT. Amino acid sequence: CASSDLRSGNTIYF.

This clone was counted once. This chain joins TRBV4-2 and TRBJ2-1; TRBD2 agrees at 13 bases. The trim removed 0 bases at V and 6 bases at J, leaving 14 bases unmatched. This CDR3 is 20 amino acids long. Germline V gene sequence: CDR1 LGHNA, CDR2 YNFKEQ. The CDR3 spells CASSQDTSKTSGGMVNEQFF. The CDR3 DNA follows: TGTGCCAGCAGCCAAGATACTTCTAAGACTAGCGGGGGGATGGTCAATGAGCAGTTCTTC.

The J gene is TRBJ2-3, the V gene TRBV18; 10 bases align to TRBD1. Germline V lookup: CDR1 KGHSH, CDR2 LQKENI. V dropped 8 bases and J dropped 0; count of bases not matched to a gene: 17. CDR3 length: 19 residues. CDR3: CASTFGTGASGRSTDTQYF. CDR3 DNA sequence: TGTGCCAGCACCTTTGGGACAGGGGCCTCTGGGCGGAGCACAGATACGCAGTATTTT.

The chain is built from TRBV30 and TRBJ1-4, with TRBD1 matching over 7 bases. Germline CDR1 reads GTSNPN; CDR2 reads SVGIG (reference sequence). The V and J ends lost 2 bases and 5 bases, in that order; junction bases with no gene match: 5. The CDR3 totals 14 residues. The CDR3 region has the DNA TGTGCCTGGAGTCCCGGGACAGTCAATGAAAAACTGTTTTTT. This sequence encodes CAWSPGTVNEKLFF.

This chain uses TRBV7-2 with TRBJ2-1; no definite D call. V was pared by 3 bases and J by 4 bases, with 7 bases between. Germline V gene data show CDR1 as SGHTA and CDR2 as FQGNSA. The CDR3 sequence is 13 residues long. In DNA, the CDR3 is TGTGCCAGCAGCTTGAGTCAATACAATGAGCAGTTCTTC. This sequence encodes CASSLSQYNEQFF.